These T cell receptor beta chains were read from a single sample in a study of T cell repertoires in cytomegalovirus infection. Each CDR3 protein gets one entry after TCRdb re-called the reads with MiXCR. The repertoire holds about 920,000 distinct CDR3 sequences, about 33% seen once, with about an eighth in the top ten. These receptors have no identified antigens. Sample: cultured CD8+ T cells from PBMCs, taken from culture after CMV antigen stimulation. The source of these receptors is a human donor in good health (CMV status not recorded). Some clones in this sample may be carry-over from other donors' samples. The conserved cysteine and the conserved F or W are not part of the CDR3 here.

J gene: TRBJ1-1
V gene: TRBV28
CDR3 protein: ASRGVGWNTEAF

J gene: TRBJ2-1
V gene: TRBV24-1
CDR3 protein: ATSERPGFSSYNEQF

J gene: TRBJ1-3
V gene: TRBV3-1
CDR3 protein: ASSQHTRTVGPRASGNTIY

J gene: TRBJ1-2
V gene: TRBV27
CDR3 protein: ASSLVQGISGYT

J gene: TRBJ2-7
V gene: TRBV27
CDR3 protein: ASSLSGSGTYEQY

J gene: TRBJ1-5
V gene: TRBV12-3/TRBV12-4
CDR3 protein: ASSSPPGAGQPQH

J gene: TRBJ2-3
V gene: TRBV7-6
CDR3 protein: ASSMGSTDTQY

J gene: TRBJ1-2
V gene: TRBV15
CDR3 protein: ATSRRENYGYT

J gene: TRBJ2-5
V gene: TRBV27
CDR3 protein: ASSPGSFVIQY

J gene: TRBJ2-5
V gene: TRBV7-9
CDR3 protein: ASSTEGQETQY

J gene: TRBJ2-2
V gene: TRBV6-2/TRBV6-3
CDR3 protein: ASSYGRGGHTGELF

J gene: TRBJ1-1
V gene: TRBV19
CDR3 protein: ASSIDLDGNREAF

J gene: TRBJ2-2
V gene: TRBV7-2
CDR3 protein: ASSLTRLAGGNTGELF

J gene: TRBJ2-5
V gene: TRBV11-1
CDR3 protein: ASSLGPYLQETQY

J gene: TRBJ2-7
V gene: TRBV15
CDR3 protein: ATSRDRQGGYEQY

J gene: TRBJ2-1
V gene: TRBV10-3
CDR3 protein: AIRRNRDSLRGLPGYEQF

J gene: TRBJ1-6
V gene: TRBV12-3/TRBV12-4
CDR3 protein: ASNPGTPNSPLH

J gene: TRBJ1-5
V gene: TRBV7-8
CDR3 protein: ASSLARQGFNQPQH

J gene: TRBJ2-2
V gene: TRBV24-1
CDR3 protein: ATSGPRGNGELF

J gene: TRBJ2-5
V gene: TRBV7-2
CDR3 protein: ASSSLTAGSGETQY

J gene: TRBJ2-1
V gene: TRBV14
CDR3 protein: ATRDSSAYNEQF

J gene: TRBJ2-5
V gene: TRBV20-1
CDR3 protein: SAPGKQETQY

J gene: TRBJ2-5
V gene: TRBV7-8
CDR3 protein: ASSSLQGAYKETQY

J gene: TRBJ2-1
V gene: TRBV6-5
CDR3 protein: ASSLQGAGSNEQF

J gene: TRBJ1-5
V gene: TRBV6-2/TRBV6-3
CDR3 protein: ASTLGGPGLYQPQH

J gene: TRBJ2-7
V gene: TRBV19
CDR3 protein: ASSPGANSYEQY

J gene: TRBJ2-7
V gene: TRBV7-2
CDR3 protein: ASSLFRGGTYEQY

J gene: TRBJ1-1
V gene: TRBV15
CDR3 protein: ATSRDLGANTEAF

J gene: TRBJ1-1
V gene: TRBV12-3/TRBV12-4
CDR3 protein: ASSSWTGGTEAF

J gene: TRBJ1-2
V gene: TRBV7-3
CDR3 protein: ASSRSGYT

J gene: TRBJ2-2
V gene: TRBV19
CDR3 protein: ASTLGQSRTGELF

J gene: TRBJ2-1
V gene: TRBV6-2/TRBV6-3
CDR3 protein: ASSYVSGKYNEQF

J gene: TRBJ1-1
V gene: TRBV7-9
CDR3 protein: ASSLGGDTEAF

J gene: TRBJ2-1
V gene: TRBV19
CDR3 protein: ASSIVVNEQF

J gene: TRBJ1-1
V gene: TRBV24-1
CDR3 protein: ATSGRLNTEAF

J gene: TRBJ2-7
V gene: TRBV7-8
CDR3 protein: ASKGVPSYEQY

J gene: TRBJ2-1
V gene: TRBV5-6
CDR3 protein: ASSLEGQGDNEQF

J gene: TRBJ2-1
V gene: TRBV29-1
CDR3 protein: SLAGQTHNEQF

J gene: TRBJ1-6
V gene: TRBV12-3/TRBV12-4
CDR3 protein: ASSLDGGSYNSPLH

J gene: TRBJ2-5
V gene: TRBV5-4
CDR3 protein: ASSRGWGPTAQETQY

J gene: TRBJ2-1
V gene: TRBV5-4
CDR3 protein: ASSLGLGDDEQF

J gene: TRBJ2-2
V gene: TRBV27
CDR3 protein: ASSLWDALNTGELF

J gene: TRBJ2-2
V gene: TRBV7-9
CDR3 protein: ASHRANTGELF

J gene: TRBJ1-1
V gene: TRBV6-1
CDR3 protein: ASSSLFSRDSGPEAF

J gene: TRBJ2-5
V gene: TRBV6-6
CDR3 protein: ASSYPQGGEMEETQY